This TCR beta chain was identified during a study of blood T cell repertoires in COVID-19. Clones were read by immunoSEQ multiplex PCR, and TCRdb kept only the in-frame ones, dropping some. The data show some 60,000 clones, more than 85% seen once. This clone appeared once. J lost 7 bases, V lost 3 bases, and 10 bases had no gene match. Per germline, CDR1 KGHSH and CDR2 LQKENI. The length of the CDR3 is 15 residues. What was sequenced was peripheral blood. The TCR sequence derives from a man aged 55 to 70 with acute or convalescent COVID-19. This rearrangement joins TRBV18 to TRBJ1-2; 8 nucleotides agree with TRBD1. The CDR3 loop reads CASSPGDDRGGGYTF. As DNA, the CDR3 is TGTGCCAGCTCACCTGGAGACGACAGGGGAGGTGGCTACACCTTC.